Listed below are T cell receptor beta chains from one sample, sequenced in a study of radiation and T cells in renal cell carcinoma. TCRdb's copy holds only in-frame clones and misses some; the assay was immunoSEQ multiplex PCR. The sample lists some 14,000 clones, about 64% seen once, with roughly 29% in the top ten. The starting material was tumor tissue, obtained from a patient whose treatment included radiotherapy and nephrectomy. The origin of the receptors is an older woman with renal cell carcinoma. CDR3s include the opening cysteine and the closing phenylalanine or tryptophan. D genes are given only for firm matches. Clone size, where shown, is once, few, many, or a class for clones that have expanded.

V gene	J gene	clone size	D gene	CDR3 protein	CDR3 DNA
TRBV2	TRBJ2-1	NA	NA	CASSGPGGTDEQFF	TGTGCCAGCAGTGGCCCGGGTGGTACGGATGAGCAGTTCTTC
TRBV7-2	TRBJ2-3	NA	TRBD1	CASSLALRRGRPDTQYF	TGTGCCAGCAGCTTAGCCCTCCGCAGGGGGCGGCCAGATACGCAGTATTTT
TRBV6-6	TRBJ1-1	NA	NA	CASSYGGTTEAFF	TGTGCCAGCAGTTACGGGGGAACAACTGAAGCTTTCTTT
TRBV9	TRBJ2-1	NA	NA	CASSVTAALYNEQFF	TGTGCCAGCAGCGTAACAGCGGCCCTCTACAATGAGCAGTTCTTC
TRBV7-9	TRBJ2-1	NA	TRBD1	CASSDRDRALF	TGTGCCAGCAGCGACCGGGACAGGGCGCTCTTC
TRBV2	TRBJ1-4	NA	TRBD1	CASSSGTGVEKLFF	TGTGCCAGCAGTTCCGGGACAGGGGTTGAAAAACTGTTTTTT
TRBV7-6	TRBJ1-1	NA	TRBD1	CASSPRRDRAAEAFF	TGTGCCAGCAGCCCCCGCCGGGACAGGGCGGCTGAAGCTTTCTTT
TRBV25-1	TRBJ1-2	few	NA	CASSRFSYGYTF	TGTGCCAGCAGTCGGTTCTCCTATGGCTACACCTTC
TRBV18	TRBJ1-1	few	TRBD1	CASSSGQGKGAFF	TGTGCCAGCTCATCGGGACAGGGAAAGGGAGCTTTCTTT
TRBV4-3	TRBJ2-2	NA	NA	CASSPMGAISGELFF	TGCGCCAGCAGCCCGATGGGGGCTATTTCCGGGGAGCTGTTTTTT
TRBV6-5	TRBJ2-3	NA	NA	CASSPRLSGADTQYF	TGTGCCAGCAGTCCCCGACTGTCGGGAGCAGATACGCAGTATTTT
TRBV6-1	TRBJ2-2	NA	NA	CASSLGGGESGELFF	TGTGCCAGCAGCCTCGGAGGGGGGGAGAGCGGGGAGCTGTTTTTT
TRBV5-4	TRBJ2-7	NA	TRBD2	CASSPGTSGTYEQYF	TGTGCCAGCAGCCCCGGGACTAGCGGGACCTACGAGCAGTACTTC
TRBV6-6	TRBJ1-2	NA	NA	CASSGGHTETF	TGTGCCAGCAGTGGGGGACATACGGAGACCTTC
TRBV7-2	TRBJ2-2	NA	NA	CASSLALAEAGELFF	TGTGCCAGCAGCTTAGCTCTAGCAGAAGCCGGGGAGCTGTTTTTT
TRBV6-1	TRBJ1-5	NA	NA	CASSLGTPRDQPQHF	TGTGCCAGCAGCCTCGGGACGCCCCGGGATCAGCCCCAGCATTTT
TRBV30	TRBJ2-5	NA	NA	CAWSARGKRRGRDQYF	TGTGCCTGGAGTGCAAGGGGGAAGAGGAGGGGAAGAGACCAGTACTTC
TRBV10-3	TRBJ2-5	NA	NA	CAISETGETQYF	TGTGCCATCAGTGAGACCGGGGAGACCCAGTACTTC
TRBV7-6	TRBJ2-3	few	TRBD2	CASSPRLAGGVDTDTQYF	TGTGCCAGCAGCCCCAGACTAGCGGGAGGTGTCGACACAGATACGCAGTATTTT
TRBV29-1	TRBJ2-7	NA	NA	CSVGRVSYEQYF	TGCAGCGTTGGCAGGGTTTCCTACGAGCAGTACTTC
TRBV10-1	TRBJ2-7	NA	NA	CASSESCWGYEQYF	TGCGCCAGCAGTGAGTCGTGTTGGGGTTACGAGCAGTACTTC
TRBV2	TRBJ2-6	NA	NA	CASSLGSAGANVLTF	TGTGCCAGCAGTCTGGGTTCGGCTGGGGCCAACGTCCTGACTTTC
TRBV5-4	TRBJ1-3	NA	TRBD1	CASSRDRGRNIDTIYF	TGTGCCAGCAGCCGGGACAGGGGGCGAAATATAGACACCATATATTTT
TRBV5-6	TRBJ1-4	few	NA	CASSLASGANEKLFF	TGTGCCAGCAGCTTGGCCTCGGGGGCCAATGAAAAACTGTTTTTT
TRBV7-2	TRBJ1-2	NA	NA	CASSLAEGGYTF	TGTGCCAGCAGCTTAGCGGAGGGCGGCTACACCTTC